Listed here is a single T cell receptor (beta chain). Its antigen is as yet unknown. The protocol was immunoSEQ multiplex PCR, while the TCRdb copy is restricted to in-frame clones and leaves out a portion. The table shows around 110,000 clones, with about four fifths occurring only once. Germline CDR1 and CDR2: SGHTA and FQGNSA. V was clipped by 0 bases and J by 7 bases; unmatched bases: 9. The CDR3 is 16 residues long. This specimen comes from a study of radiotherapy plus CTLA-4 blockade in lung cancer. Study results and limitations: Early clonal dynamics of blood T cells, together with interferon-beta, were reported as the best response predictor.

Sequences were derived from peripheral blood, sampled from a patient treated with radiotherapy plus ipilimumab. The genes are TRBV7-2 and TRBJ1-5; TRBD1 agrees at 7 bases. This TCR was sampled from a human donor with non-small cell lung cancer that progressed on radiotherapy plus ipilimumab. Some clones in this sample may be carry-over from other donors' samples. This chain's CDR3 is CASSLASGGLGQPQHF. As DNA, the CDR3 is TGTGCCAGCAGCTTAGCCTCAGGGGGGCTTGGGCAGCCCCAGCATTTT.